This TCR beta chain was captured in a study of T cell responses to AZD1222 COVID-19 vaccine. Germline V CDR1 and CDR2: SQVTM, ANQGSEA. Trimming cost V 2 bases and J 0 bases, with 11 bases left between them. The CDR3 sequence is 14 residues long. Clones were sequenced by immunoSEQ multiplex PCR, and TCRdb holds only the in-frame ones, with some missing. The sample contains approximately 100,000 clones, 87% of which appear only once. The rearrangement uses TRBV29-1 and TRBJ2-7, with unresolved D. The TCR sequence derives from an adult who received the AZD1222 COVID-19 vaccine. This specimen consisted of peripheral blood, obtained 28 days after the second AZD1222 dose. The CDR3 spells CSVEKTAGSYEQYF. For the CDR3, the DNA is TGCAGCGTTGAAAAAACAGCTGGCTCCTACGAGCAGTACTTC.